The present entry profiles one TCR beta chain with its context. The target of this receptor is not known. No much larger clonotype is one base removed from it; base qualities were not supplied. The sample comes from a study of blood T cell repertoires in COVID-19 (dated by TCRdb to about 2020). General notes on the study: The collaborator samples originated in the United States, Italy and Spain and spanned the acute and convalescent phases of COVID-19. The material from the prospective study consisted of cDNA or gDNA derived from T cells, B-cell-depleted T cells, or PBMCs. The dataset comprised deeply sampled blood TCRbeta repertoires from subjects exposed to, actively infected with, or recovered from COVID-19. The repertoires were made available in a free public database intended to serve as a resource for research on the immune response to SARS-CoV-2. Samples were obtained from the ongoing ImmuneRACE study (first 160 participants) and from over 1,000 subjects provided by 6 global collaborators. A de-identified subject ID, COVID-19 status, age in years and sex were almost always included in the sample metadata. HLA class I and class II types, where available, came from metadata supplied by the sample provider rather than from assay-based typing. Study-wide findings and limitations: How much clinical and demographic metadata was included differed by source and by participant, and the metadata was provided uncurated.

Another Seattle source contributed samples from volunteer blood donors who had recovered from COVID-19. Whole blood was collected in K2EDTA tubes by collaborating institutions according to the institutions' own protocols. For TCRbeta analysis, collaborators shipped samples in one of three forms: frozen whole blood, isolated PBMCs, or DNA extracted from either of those sample types. TCRbeta CDR3 regions were amplified from genomic DNA using the immunoSEQ Assay, a bias-controlled multiplex PCR. The paper's processing steps were these. Within the assay, amplification of reference gene primers was used to estimate how many nucleated cells each sample contained. Sequence reads were collapsed and filtered to measure the absolute abundance of every unique TCRbeta CDR3 rearrangement. For each sample, productive Simpson clonality was calculated as the square root of Simpson's diversity index across productive rearrangements. TCRdb's version of the immuneACCESS table is confined to in-frame rearrangements and falls short of the full clone set. An unresolved V gene accounts for under half of the shortfall where checked; the remainder is of unknown origin. The V and J calls and clone size are taken from that table; D and trimming were inferred from the DNA. The sample table lists approximately 350,000 clones, more than 75% of them with a count of one. 2.5% to 4% of the sample rests with the top ten.

For CDR1 and CDR2, the germline V gene lists SGHAT and FQNNGV. V is trimmed back by 5 bases and J by 4 bases, and the junction contains 8 bases that no gene match accounts for. The CDR3 numbers 17 residues from cysteine through phenylalanine. The read is trimmed to its CDR3 DNA, 51 bases read in frame from base 1. The clonotype originates from a woman aged 18-35 years who had recovered from COVID-19. What was sequenced was peripheral blood. The V and J segments used are TRBV11-2 and TRBJ2-1; the central 13 bases match TRBD2. The DNA is TGTGCCAGCAGCACCCGGACTAGCGGGAGTGGGTACAATGAGCAGTTCTTC. This is translated as CASSTRTSGSGYNEQFF. The full variable domain, with segments outside the CDR3 supplied by the reference TRBV11-2 and TRBJ2-1 proteins, appears as EAGVAQSPRYKIIEKRQSVAFWCNPISGHATLYWYQQILGQGPKLLIQFQNNGVVDDSQLPKDRFSAERLKGVDSTLKIQPAKLEDSAVYLCASSTRTSGSGYNEQFFGPGTRLTVL.